This T cell receptor (beta chain) was obtained from a study of regulatory T cells in long-lasting Graves disease. Whole-study context: For under 3 months, newly diagnosed Graves' patients had been taking antithyroid drugs.

Library construction for TCR beta used iRepertoire HTBI primers and Arm-PCR of CDR3 regions. TCRdb re-called the multiplex PCR reads with MiXCR, one entry per CDR3 protein. This sample has around 330,000 distinct CDR3 sequences; over 15% occur once, and the top ten carry roughly 35%. Study-wide results and limits: Graves' patients with persistent disease showed TCR diversity lower than patients newly diagnosed.

The CDR3 spans 16 residues. Germline values: CDR1 MDHEN, CDR2 SYDVKM. V dropped 7 bases and J dropped 5 bases, with 20 bases sitting between them. Documented time point: newly diagnosed GD, antithyroid drugs for less than 3 months. PBMCs were the source of the RNA used for TCR sequencing. Graves' disease diagnoses used American Thyroid Association guidelines. This clonotype occurred many times. The target antigen is unknown. The material was peripheral blood mononuclear cells (PBMCs), obtained at new diagnosis, from a patient treated with antithyroid drugs. The rearrangement joins TRBV28 to TRBJ2-2; maybe TRBD2 (6 bases). The source is a female donor with Graves disease. The CDR3 bases are TGTGCCAGCATCAAGGAGGGAGGAGCGTATACCGGGGAGCTGTTTTTT. The encoded protein is CASIKEGGAYTGELFF.